This TCR beta chain comes out of a study of OX40 agonist ivuxolimab in advanced cancers. The length of the CDR3 is 14 residues. Germline loops: CDR1 SGHTA, CDR2 FQGNSA. Deletions cut 5 bases from V and 5 bases from J, with 15 bases between. Assay: immunoSEQ multiplex PCR; the TCRdb copy retains only in-frame clones and omits some. Of about 28,000 clones in the sample, more than 65% were seen once. J is TRBJ1-1 and V is TRBV7-2; the D gene is possibly TRBD1 (5 bases). This sequence originates from an adult with an advanced solid tumor such as melanoma, head and neck, liver or kidney cancer. Sequences were derived from CD4+ or CD8+ T cells sorted from blood, sampled in a trial of the OX40 agonist ivuxolimab. The CDR3 here is CASSHTLGDTEAFF. The CDR3, as DNA: TGTGCCAGCAGCCATACTCTGGGGGATACTGAAGCTTTCTTT.